This T cell receptor (beta chain) was profiled in a study of T cell responses to AZD1222 COVID-19 vaccine. Overall study findings and caveats: Across spike, vaccine-associated CD4 TCRs were found, dominant at 160-218 and 743-854. Targets within unmutated variant regions were reportedly found for nearly half of spike-specific TCRs. Clonal diversity may have been underestimated, and the donors were mostly white British, with more females than males.

Notes on this clone: What it binds is not known.

Here immunoSEQ multiplex PCR was the method, and the copy in TCRdb shows in-frame clones only, minus some. The sample lists 150,000 to 180,000 clones, 90% seen once, with roughly 1.9% in the top ten. Trimming removed 10 bases from V and 5 bases from J; junction bases left unmatched: 8. The CDR3 length is 13 residues. Looked up from germline, CDR1 is ENHRY and CDR2 is SYGVKD. Sample: peripheral blood, taken on day 0 of AZD1222 vaccination. V and J are TRBV10-3 and TRBJ1-5, with 7 bases that match TRBD1. The receptor was isolated from an adult in good health. CDR3 coding DNA: TGTGCCACCCGAACAGGGGACGATCAGCCCCAGCATTTT. This codes for CATRTGDDQPQHF.